The 6 T cell receptor beta chains presented below share a single source sample, sequenced in a study of blood T cell repertoires in COVID-19. TCRdb's table, derived via immunoSEQ multiplex PCR, lists solely in-frame clones and lacks some. This table holds around 100,000 clones, roughly 80% found once. Sequenced sample: peripheral blood. The receptors originated from a human donor in a cohort sampled during active COVID-19.

The chain joins TRBV14 to TRBJ2-1; perhaps TRBD2 as D (5 bases). The germline CDR1 and CDR2 sequences are SGHDN and FVKESK. Trimming removed 9 bases at V and 0 bases at J, with 15 bases between. The CDR3 is 15 amino acids. In DNA, the CDR3 is TGTGCCAGGAGCGGAGCGGAGCTCTCCTACAATGAGCAGTTCTTC. Its translation: CARSGAELSYNEQFF.

The chain combines TRBV7-6 with TRBJ2-1, with D unresolved. Germline V gives CDR1 SGHVS, CDR2 FNYEAQ. V gave up 7 bases and J gave up 1 base, with 11 bases separating them. This CDR3 is built from 14 residues. CDR3 protein: CASTRIASYNEQFF. CDR3 in DNA: TGTGCCAGCACCCGTATTGCGTCCTACAATGAGCAGTTCTTC.

The chain is built from TRBV11-2 and TRBJ2-1; D is possibly TRBD2 (5 bases). V was pared by 6 bases and J by 5 bases, with 8 bases between. In germline, CDR1 is SGHAT, CDR2 FQNNGV. The CDR3 runs to 12 residues. CDR3: CASRAVDNEQFF. CDR3 DNA: TGTGCCAGCAGAGCGGTAGACAATGAGCAGTTCTTC.

V is TRBV24-1 and J is TRBJ2-1; a possible D gene is TRBD2 (5 bases). The CDR3 runs to 16 residues. Germline-derived CDR1 and CDR2 are KGHDR and SFDVKD. V was shortened by 3 bases and J by 7 bases, with 18 bases between the two germline ends. CDR3 sequence (DNA): TGTGCCACCAGTGATCCCCAAGTGGGAGTTGGGAATGAGCAGTTCTTC. This gives the protein CATSDPQVGVGNEQFF.

The rearrangement links TRBV7-2 to TRBJ2-3; 11 bases match TRBD2. Germline loops: CDR1 SGHTA, CDR2 FQGNSA. Trimming removed 5 bases from V and 4 bases from J; junction bases left unmatched: 11. The CDR3 totals 17 residues. The CDR3 spells CASSQLAGATGADTQYF. The CDR3 DNA reads TGTGCCAGCAGCCAACTAGCGGGGGCGACGGGTGCAGATACGCAGTATTTT.

The J gene is TRBJ2-5, the V gene TRBV7-2; 8 nucleotides match TRBD1. Germline CDR1 and CDR2: SGHTA and FQGNSA. Unmatched junction bases numbered 5, after V lost 5 bases and J lost 3 bases. The CDR3 contains 14 residues. CDR3 residues: CASSHWTGKETQYF. CDR3 nucleotides: TGTGCCAGCAGCCATTGGACAGGGAAAGAGACCCAGTACTTC.